Described below is a single T cell receptor beta chain sequence and its context. Its antigen is unidentified. All patients relapsed after autologous stem cell transplantation, and brentuximab vedotin exposure varied. Best outcomes ranged across complete response, partial response and progressive disease. The CDR3 has 14 amino acids. CDR1 SGHRS and CDR2 YFSETQ come from the germline V gene. V trimming: 0 bases; J trimming: 8 bases; junction bases outside the gene matches: 4. These data come from a study of PD-1 blockade in classical Hodgkin lymphoma. Turning to the study itself: Each patient was given nivolumab 3 mg/kg through a vein every 2 weeks.

Sequencing was performed with immunoSEQ multiplex PCR; in TCRdb, only in-frame clones are kept and a portion is missing. The sample shows around 150,000 clones, under 85% of them seen only once. Notes on the study in general: There remain no defined causes for the repertoire differences, which possibly reflect disease activity or prior therapy. Relative to healthy donors, newly diagnosed patients reportedly had lower baseline TCR diversity, which was reported as lower still in relapsed/refractory patients.

This clonotype originated in a human donor with classical Hodgkin lymphoma. The sequencing here drew on peripheral blood mononuclear cells (PBMCs), taken before the second cycle of nivolumab. The chain carries TRBV5-1 and TRBJ2-2; 7 nucleotides align to TRBD1. The CDR3 DNA sequence: TGCGCCAGCAGCTTGGGGACAGGCGGAGGGGAGCTGTTTTTT. Its protein product is CASSLGTGGGELFF.